The rows below give T cell receptor beta chains drawn from one sample of a study of lymphopenia after photon versus proton radiotherapy. Only in-frame clones appear in the TCRdb table, and some are missing; sequencing was by immunoSEQ multiplex PCR. The table shows more than 11,000 clones, with over 75% occurring only once. The sequencing used peripheral blood, collected from a patient treated with photon-based radiotherapy. These receptors originate from a man aged 50 to 59 with gastric cancer. Each CDR3 is given with its conserved first and last residue. D genes are given only for firm matches. Expanded clones get a size class; other rows say once, few or many, or leave the size out.

CDR3 length	V gene	D gene	clone size	J gene	CDR3 protein	CDR3 DNA
16	TRBV4-2	-	-	TRBJ1-3	CASSQVSRISGNTIYF	TGTGCCAGCAGCCAAGTCTCGCGGATCTCTGGAAACACCATATATTTT
15	TRBV14	TRBD1	-	TRBJ2-7	CASSPIDRGRREQYF	TGTGCCAGCAGCCCGATCGACAGGGGGCGTAGAGAGCAGTACTTC
14	TRBV7-6	-	few	TRBJ2-5	CASSLVGNQETQYF	TGTGCCAGCAGCTTAGTAGGGAACCAAGAGACCCAGTACTTC
13	TRBV14	-	few	TRBJ2-1	CASSQGPFNEQFF	TGTGCCAGCAGCCAGGGACCATTCAATGAGCAGTTCTTC
15	TRBV2	-	-	TRBJ1-1	CASRRQERLNTEAFF	TGTGCCAGCAGGAGGCAAGAACGGCTGAACACTGAAGCTTTCTTT
15	TRBV2	TRBD1	-	TRBJ1-2	CASSISGGSNYGYTF	TGTGCCAGCAGCATATCAGGGGGATCTAACTATGGCTACACCTTC
12	TRBV10-3	-	-	TRBJ2-3	CAISERGDTQYF	TGTGCCATCAGCGAGAGGGGGGATACGCAGTATTTT
12	TRBV19	-	-	TRBJ1-2	CASSPPSDGYTF	TGTGCCAGTAGTCCCCCCTCGGATGGCTACACCTTC
16	TRBV27	TRBD1	-	TRBJ2-2	CASSFYRGGGTGELFF	TGTGCCAGCAGTTTCTACAGGGGCGGAGGCACCGGGGAGCTGTTTTTT
17	TRBV23-1	-	few	TRBJ1-5	CASSQSTLGPPGQPQHF	TGCGCCAGCAGTCAATCGACTCTGGGACCGCCCGGACAGCCCCAGCATTTT
15	TRBV18	-	-	TRBJ1-5	CASSPRQVWDQPQHF	TGTGCCAGCTCACCGAGACAGGTGTGGGATCAGCCCCAGCATTTT
14	TRBV6-4	-	-	TRBJ1-6	CASMPSSYNSPLHF	TGTGCCAGCATGCCAAGCTCCTATAATTCACCCCTCCACTTT
13	TRBV6-5	-	-	TRBJ1-1	CATETPGGTEAFF	TGTGCCACCGAAACCCCGGGAGGAACTGAAGCTTTCTTT
13	TRBV12-5	-	-	TRBJ2-2	CASGLFRAGELFF	TGTGCTAGTGGTTTGTTTCGGGCCGGGGAGCTGTTTTTT
14	TRBV6-1	TRBD1	-	TRBJ2-1	CASSEDRGYNEQFF	TGTGCCAGCAGTGAAGACAGGGGATACAATGAGCAGTTCTTC
17	TRBV5-1	-	-	TRBJ1-3	CASSLNPGTSAGNTIYF	TGCGCCAGCAGCTTAAACCCTGGGACCTCGGCTGGAAACACCATATATTTT
16	TRBV5-1	TRBD1	-	TRBJ2-5	CASSQLGQGGGETQYF	TGCGCCAGCAGCCAGCTAGGACAGGGAGGAGGAGAGACCCAGTACTTC
13	TRBV7-2	TRBD2	-	TRBJ2-4	CASSLAGKNIQYF	TGTGCCAGCAGCCTAGCGGGAAAAAACATTCAGTACTTC
13	TRBV6-6	-	few	TRBJ1-5	CASSSLLNQPQHF	TGTGCCAGCAGTTCCCTTCTAAATCAGCCCCAGCATTTT
13	TRBV10-2	TRBD2	-	TRBJ2-3	CASGAGGGDTQYF	TGCGCCAGCGGTGCGGGGGGCGGGGATACGCAGTATTTT
17	TRBV5-4	TRBD2	-	TRBJ2-5	CASSVPGLAGGLETQYF	TGTGCCAGCAGCGTGCCGGGACTAGCGGGGGGGCTAGAGACCCAGTACTTC
16	TRBV5-4	TRBD1	-	TRBJ2-5	CASSLLLRGNEETQYF	TGTGCCAGCAGCTTGCTCCTCAGGGGGAACGAAGAGACCCAGTACTTC
16	TRBV7-9	TRBD1	few	TRBJ2-3	CASSEDRVKGTDTQYF	TGTGCCAGCAGCGAAGACAGGGTAAAGGGCACAGATACGCAGTATTTT
16	TRBV19	TRBD1	-	TRBJ2-5	CASTKGTGGNQETQYF	TGTGCCAGTACCAAAGGGACAGGGGGGAACCAAGAGACCCAGTACTTC
14	TRBV5-1	TRBD1	few	TRBJ1-6	CASSVRDSNSPLHF	TGCGCCAGCAGCGTCCGGGACAGTAATTCACCCCTCCACTTT
15	TRBV7-9	TRBD1	-	TRBJ2-5	CASSLYLGQKETQYF	TGTGCCAGCAGCCTGTACCTGGGACAGAAAGAGACCCAGTACTTC
13	TRBV6-6	-	once	TRBJ1-2	CASSYSPNYGYTF	TGTGCCAGCAGTTACTCTCCCAACTATGGCTACACCTTC
13	TRBV7-6	-	large	TRBJ2-5	CASSLHRQETQYF	TGTGCCAGCAGCTTACACAGGCAAGAGACCCAGTACTTC
15	TRBV19	-	-	TRBJ2-5	CASSRQDLPQETQYF	TGTGCCAGTTCGAGACAGGACCTTCCCCAAGAGACCCAGTACTTC
15	TRBV11-1	TRBD1	-	TRBJ2-7	CASSRDRAYSYEQYF	TGTGCCAGCAGCCGGGACAGGGCCTACTCCTACGAGCAGTACTTC
16	TRBV30	TRBD2	-	TRBJ2-5	CAWSVGVAGGRETQYF	TGTGCCTGGAGTGTAGGGGTAGCGGGGGGGCGAGAGACCCAGTACTTC
17	TRBV25-1	TRBD1	-	TRBJ1-2	CASSSRNVKDRGLGYTF	TGTGCCAGCAGTTCCCGAAACGTCAAGGACAGGGGGCTCGGCTACACCTTC
12	TRBV6-1	-	few	TRBJ1-5	CATTAIDQPQHF	TGTGCCACGACAGCTATTGATCAGCCCCAGCATTTT
15	TRBV27	TRBD1	-	TRBJ1-4	CASSNAGTGNEKLFF	TGTGCCAGCAGTAACGCCGGGACAGGGAATGAAAAACTGTTTTTT
13	TRBV5-1	-	-	TRBJ2-3	CASTEGAQDTQYF	TGCGCCAGCACGGAGGGGGCCCAGGATACGCAGTATTTT
14	TRBV6-6	-	-	TRBJ1-2	CASSSRTENYGYTF	TGTGCCAGCAGTTCCCGGACGGAAAACTATGGCTACACCTTC
15	TRBV30	TRBD1	once	TRBJ2-3	CAWSVSARGTDTQYF	TGTGCCTGGAGTGTTTCGGCCAGGGGGACAGATACGCAGTATTTT
16	TRBV27	TRBD1	-	TRBJ1-1	CASSDQGQIMNTEAFF	TGTGCCAGCAGTGACCAGGGACAGATAATGAACACTGAAGCTTTCTTT
13	TRBV5-1	-	-	TRBJ1-1	CASSLDRNTEAFF	TGCGCCAGCAGCTTGGACAGGAACACTGAAGCTTTCTTT
14	TRBV4-1	TRBD1	-	TRBJ2-7	CASSIPGTVYEQYF	TGCGCCAGCAGCATCCCCGGGACAGTCTACGAGCAGTACTTC
17	TRBV7-3	TRBD1	-	TRBJ2-1	CASSLASRGQGASEQFF	TGTGCCAGCAGCTTAGCTTCACGGGGACAGGGGGCCAGTGAGCAGTTCTTC
14	TRBV2	-	-	TRBJ2-7	CASKLEGINYEQYF	TGTGCCAGCAAACTAGAAGGGATCAACTACGAGCAGTACTTC
16	TRBV7-6	TRBD2	few	TRBJ2-5	CASGTVTGTRVETQYF	TGTGCCAGCGGGACTGTGACCGGGACTAGAGTAGAGACCCAGTACTTC